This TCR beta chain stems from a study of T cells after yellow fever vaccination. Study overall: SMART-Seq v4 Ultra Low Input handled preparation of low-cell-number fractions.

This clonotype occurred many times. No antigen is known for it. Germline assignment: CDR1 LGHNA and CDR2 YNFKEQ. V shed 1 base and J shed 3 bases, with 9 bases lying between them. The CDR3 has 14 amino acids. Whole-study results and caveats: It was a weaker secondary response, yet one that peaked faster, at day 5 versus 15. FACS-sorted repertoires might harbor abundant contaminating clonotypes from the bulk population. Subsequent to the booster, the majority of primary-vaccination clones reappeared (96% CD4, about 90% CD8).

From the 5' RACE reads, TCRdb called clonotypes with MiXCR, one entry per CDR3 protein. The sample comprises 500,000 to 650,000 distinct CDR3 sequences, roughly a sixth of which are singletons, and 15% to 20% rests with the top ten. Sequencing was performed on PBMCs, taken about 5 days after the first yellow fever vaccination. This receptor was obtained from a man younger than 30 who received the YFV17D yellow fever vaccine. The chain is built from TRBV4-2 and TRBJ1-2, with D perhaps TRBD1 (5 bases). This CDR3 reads CASSQAGGYYGYTF. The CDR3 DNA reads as TGTGCCAGCAGCCAAGCGGGGGGTTACTATGGCTACACCTTC.